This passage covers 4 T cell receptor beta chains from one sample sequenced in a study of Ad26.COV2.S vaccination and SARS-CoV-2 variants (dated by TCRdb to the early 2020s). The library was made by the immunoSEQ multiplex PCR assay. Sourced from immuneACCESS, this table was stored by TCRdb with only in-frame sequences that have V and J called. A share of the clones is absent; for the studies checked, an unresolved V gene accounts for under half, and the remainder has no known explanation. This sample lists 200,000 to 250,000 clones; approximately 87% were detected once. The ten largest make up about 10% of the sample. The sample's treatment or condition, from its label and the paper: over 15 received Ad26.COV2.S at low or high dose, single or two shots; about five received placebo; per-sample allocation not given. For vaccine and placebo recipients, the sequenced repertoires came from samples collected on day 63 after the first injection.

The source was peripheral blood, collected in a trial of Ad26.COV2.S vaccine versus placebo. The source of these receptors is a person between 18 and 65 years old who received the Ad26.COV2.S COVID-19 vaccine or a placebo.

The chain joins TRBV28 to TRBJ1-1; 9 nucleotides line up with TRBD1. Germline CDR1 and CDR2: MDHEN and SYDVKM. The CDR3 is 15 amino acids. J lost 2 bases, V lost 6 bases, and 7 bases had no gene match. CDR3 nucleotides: TGTGCCAGCAGCTGGGGGGGACAGGGTAACACTGAAGCTTTCTTT. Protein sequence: CASSWGGQGNTEAFF.

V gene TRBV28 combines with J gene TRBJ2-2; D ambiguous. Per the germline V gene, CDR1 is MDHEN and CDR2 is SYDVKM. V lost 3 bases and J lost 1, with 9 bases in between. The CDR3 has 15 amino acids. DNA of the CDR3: TGTGCCAGCAGTTTCTTAGTCTTGAACACCGGGGAGCTGTTTTTT. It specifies CASSFLVLNTGELFF.

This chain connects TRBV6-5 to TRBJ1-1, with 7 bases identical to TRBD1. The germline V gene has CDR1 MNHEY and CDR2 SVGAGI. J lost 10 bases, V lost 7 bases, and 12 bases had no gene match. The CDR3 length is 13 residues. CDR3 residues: CASNLGGQKGAFF. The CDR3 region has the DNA TGTGCCAGCAACCTAGGGGGACAGAAGGGAGCTTTCTTT.

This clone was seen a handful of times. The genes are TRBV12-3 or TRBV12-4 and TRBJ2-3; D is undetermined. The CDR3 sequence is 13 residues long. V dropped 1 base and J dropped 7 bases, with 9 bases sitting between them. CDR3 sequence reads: CASSLDLGNTQYF. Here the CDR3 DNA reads TGTGCCAGCAGTTTAGACTTGGGAAATACGCAGTATTTT.